This paragraph reports one TCR beta chain. There are 15 residues in the CDR3. The germline V gene has CDR1 SGHNT and CDR2 YYREEE (reference sequence). With 1 base removed from V and 0 bases from J, the gap between germline ends came to 8 bases. Some clones are missing from TCRdb's copy, which holds only in-frame ones; the method was immunoSEQ multiplex PCR. The table shows 400,000 to 550,000 clones, with about 85% occurring only once. The data belong to a study of blood T cell repertoires in COVID-19. The sequence was collected from a woman younger than 35 with acute COVID-19. Sequencing was performed on PBMCs or T cells enriched from blood (not recorded which). V usage is TRBV5-4 and J usage is TRBJ1-3; D ambiguous. CDR3 in amino acids: CASSLTANSGNTIYF. The CDR3 region has the DNA TGTGCCAGCAGCTTGACAGCTAACTCTGGAAACACCATATATTTT.